This TCR beta chain was sequenced in a study of T cell repertoires in cytomegalovirus infection. TCRdb itself ran the reads through MiXCR, one entry per CDR3 protein. The repertoire holds hundreds of thousands of distinct CDR3 sequences, with approximately 30% as singletons. Trimming took off 0 bases at V and 0 bases at J, with 8 bases between the two ends. Germline-derived CDR1 and CDR2 are KGHDR and SFDVKD. The CDR3 is 16 amino acids. The sequence was obtained from a human donor in good health (CMV status not recorded). Some clones in this sample may be carry-over from other donors' samples. Sample: PBMCs. V usage is TRBV24-1 and J usage is TRBJ2-1; D uncertain. CDR3 DNA sequence: TGTGCCACCAGTGATTTGGGCACCAGCTCCTACAATGAGCAGTTCTTC. Residues: CATSDLGTSSYNEQFF.